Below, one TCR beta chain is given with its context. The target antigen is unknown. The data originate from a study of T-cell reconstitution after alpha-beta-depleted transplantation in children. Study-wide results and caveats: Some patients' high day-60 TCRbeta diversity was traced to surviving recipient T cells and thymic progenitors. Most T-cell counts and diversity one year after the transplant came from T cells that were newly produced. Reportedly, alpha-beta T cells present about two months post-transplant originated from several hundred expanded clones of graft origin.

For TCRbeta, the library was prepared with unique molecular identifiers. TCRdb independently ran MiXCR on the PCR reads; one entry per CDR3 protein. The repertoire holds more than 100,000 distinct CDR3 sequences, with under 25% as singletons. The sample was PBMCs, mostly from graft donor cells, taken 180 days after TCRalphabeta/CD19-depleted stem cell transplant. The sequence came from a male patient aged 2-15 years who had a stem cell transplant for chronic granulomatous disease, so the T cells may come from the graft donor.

The CDR3 sequence is CASSPPGGGSDTQYF. CDR3 nucleotides: TGTGCCAGCAGCCCCCCCGGGGGGGGGTCAGATACGCAGTATTTT. The chain uses TRBV9 and TRBJ2-3, with 8 nucleotides matching TRBD2. V was pared by 4 bases and J by 4 bases, with 8 bases of the junction left unmatched. The germline CDR1 and CDR2 sequences are SGDLS and YYNGEE. The CDR3 has 15 amino acids.